This T cell receptor beta chain was sequenced during a study of EBV T-cell therapy then PD-1 blockade in nasopharyngeal carcinoma (dated by TCRdb to the early 2020s). The Qiagen DNeasy Kit was used to extract genomic DNA from the sorted cells. Deep sequencing of the TCR beta chain was done on the immunoSEQ platform. The paper's processing steps were these. The immunoSEQ Analyzer software was used to analyze the repertoire data. In its TCRdb copy, this immuneACCESS table keeps in-frame sequences only and misses some clones. Where compared with another copy, unresolved V genes explain less than half of these, and the others have no known cause. The V and J calls and the clone size are those of that table, but D and trimming were determined from the DNA. The sample data list more than 15,000 clones, and over 70% of these were observed just once. The leading ten clones occupy 29% of the sample. Remarks on this clone: Its antigen has not been determined. No quality values exist for individual bases; no much larger clone is one base distant.

According to the study, the label for this sample's treatment or condition signals: AdE1-LMPpoly-expanded autologous EBV-specific T-cell therapy followed by anti-PD-1 nivolumab. The clonotype comes from a man in his forties with nasopharyngeal carcinoma. Material: CD8+ T cells from blood, obtained at day 0 from a patient whose treatment included autologous EBV-specific T cells and nivolumab.

The sequenced DNA is TGTGCCAGCAGTCTAACGACAGGGGGTGGAGGCTACACCTTC. This is translated as CASSLTTGGGGYTF. The V gene is TRBV9 and the J gene is TRBJ1-2; 9 nucleotides in the junction match TRBD1. Based on the germline V gene, the CDR1 and CDR2 sequences are SGDLS and YYNGEE. The CDR3 measures 14 amino acids from cysteine to phenylalanine. Just the 42-base CDR3 DNA is kept, in frame starting at base 1. V ends up 5 bases short and J 8 bases short, with an unmatched junction base count of 10.